Below, 25 T cell receptor beta chains from the same sample are listed, as sequenced in a study of T cell responses to AZD1222 COVID-19 vaccine. Generated by immunoSEQ multiplex PCR, the TCRdb table keeps only in-frame clones and is missing some. The sample yields 100,000 or so clones, more than 85% seen once. Source: peripheral blood, taken on day 0 of AZD1222 vaccination. These receptors all stem from an adult in good health.

The chain links TRBV3-1 (or the pseudogene TRBV3-2) to TRBJ2-5; 9 bases line up with TRBD1. Per the germline V gene, CDR1 is LGHDT and CDR2 is YNNKEL (reference sequence). This CDR3 is built from 16 residues. Trimming at V came to 0 bases and at J to 2 bases, leaving 4 bases not matched to a gene. The CDR3: CASSQDGTGMQETQYF. CDR3 in DNA: TGTGCCAGCAGCCAAGATGGGACAGGGATGCAAGAGACCCAGTACTTC.

V usage is TRBV2 and J usage is TRBJ2-7; tentative D call: TRBD2 (6 bases). The CDR3 contains 12 residues. Trimming left V 8 bases short and J 1 base short, with 9 bases between. Germline V gene sequence: CDR1 SNHLY, CDR2 FYNNEI. In DNA form, the CDR3 reads TGTGCCAGCGAGCGGGTGTCCTACGAGCAGTACTTC. This encodes CASERVSYEQYF.

The CDR3 bases are TGTGCCAGTAGTTCGAGCGGGGCGAACACCGGGGAGCTGTTTTTT. This codes for CASSSSGANTGELFF. The chain links TRBV19 to TRBJ2-2; TRBD2 matches 7 bases. CDR1 is LNHDA, CDR2 SQIVND, per germline (reference sequence). V was clipped by 5 bases and J by 0 bases; unmatched bases: 3. This CDR3 spans 15 amino acids. Combining the CDR3 with reference TRBV19 and TRBJ2-2 gives the whole variable domain DGGITQSPKYLFRKEGQNVTLSCEQNLNHDAMYWYRQDPGQGLRLIYYSQIVNDFQKGDIAEGYSVSREKKESFPLTVTSAQKNPTAFYLCASSSSGANTGELFFGEGSRLTVL.

The CDR3 DNA reads TGCGCCAGCAGCTCGCACACTGAAGCTTTCTTT. Translation: CASSSHTEAFF. This sequence joins TRBV5-1 and TRBJ1-1, with unresolved D. The CDR3 is made up of 11 amino acids. Germline-derived CDR1 and CDR2 are SGHRS and YFSETQ. V lost 3 bases, J lost 3 bases, and 3 bases lay in between.

V is TRBV7-3 and J is TRBJ2-2; the match to TRBD1 covers 9 bases. With 5 bases clipped from V and 7 bases from J, the junction kept 5 bases outside the gene matches. Germline assignment: CDR1 SGHTA and CDR2 FQGTGA. The length of the CDR3 is 14 residues. The CDR3, as DNA: TGTGCCAGCAGCCCAGGGACAGGGAGCGGGGAGCTGTTTTTT. Protein product: CASSPGTGSGELFF.

The CDR3 nucleotides are TGTGCCAGCAGTGAAGTAGACGGAGTTTACAATGAGCAGTTCTTC. Protein product: CASSEVDGVYNEQFF. The chain links TRBV6-1 to TRBJ2-1; D remains unclear. Germline CDR1 is MNHNS and CDR2 is SASEGT. CDR3 size: 15 residues. The germline V and J ends were trimmed by 1 base and 4 bases, with 11 bases remaining between them.

CDR3 loop: CASSYRAGGQKNTGELFF. In DNA form, the CDR3 reads TGTGCCAGTAGTTACCGAGCTGGAGGACAGAAGAACACCGGGGAGCTGTTTTTT. The chain employs TRBV19 and TRBJ2-2; TRBD1 is a possible D gene (6 bases). Per germline, CDR1 LNHDA and CDR2 SQIVND (reference sequence). CDR3 length: 18 amino acids. V lost 5 bases and J lost 1, with 20 bases in between.

The table lists this clone with a count of one. CDR3 sequence: CASSNWESGETQYF. The CDR3 DNA is TGTGCCAGCAGCAACTGGGAGTCGGGAGAGACCCAGTACTTC. The V call is TRBV21-1, the J call TRBJ2-5; the table gives TRBD2 as D, unverified against the DNA. TRBV21-1 is marked as a pseudogene. The CDR3 contains 14 residues.

The rearrangement uses TRBV7-9 and TRBJ2-7, with D perhaps TRBD1 or TRBD2 (6 bases each). The germline CDR1 and CDR2 sequences are SEHNR and FQNEAQ (reference sequence). This CDR3 comprises 14 residues. The germline V and J ends were trimmed by 5 bases and 0 bases, with 11 bases remaining between them. The DNA for the CDR3 is TGTGCCAGCAGCCGCGGGACACTCTCCTACGAGCAGTACTTC. Protein product: CASSRGTLSYEQYF.

The chain links TRBV29-1 to TRBJ2-7; 10 nucleotides align to TRBD2. CDR3 length: 14 residues. V shed 4 bases, J shed 3 bases, and the junction held 6 bases outside the gene matches. Germline CDR1 and CDR2: SQVTM and ANQGSEA. The chain's CDR3 is CSVALAGMVYEQYF. CDR3 DNA: TGCAGCGTTGCACTAGCGGGAATGGTCTACGAGCAGTACTTC.

CDR3 DNA: TGTGCCAGCTCACCATTCGACGTAAGCTCTGGAAACACCATATATTTT. Protein sequence: CASSPFDVSSGNTIYF. The gene calls are TRBV18 and TRBJ1-3; D is uncertain. Trimming stripped 2 bases from V and 0 bases from J, with 11 bases between. CDR1 KGHSH and CDR2 LQKENI come from the germline V gene. The CDR3 loop spans 16 amino acids.

Comments on this clone: At one of its ends the junction is not consistent with the germline gene, which may arise from a read error. The genes are TRBV29-1 and TRBJ2-1; tentative D call: TRBD2 (6 bases). The CDR3 sequence is 12 residues long. Germline CDR1 SQVTM, CDR2 ANQGSEA. The CDR3 DNA reads as TGCAGCGTTGTCCGAACTGACGGAGGGGCGGTCTTC. It specifies CSVVRTDGGAVF.

The CDR3 region is CASSPQSEAGELFF. The CDR3 coding sequence is TGTGCCAGCAGTCCTCAAAGTGAGGCCGGGGAGCTGTTTTTT. This chain links TRBV5-4 with TRBJ2-2, with D unclear. The ends were cut back, 5 bases at V and 6 bases at J, with 14 bases in the middle. The CDR3 is made up of 14 amino acids. Germline loops: CDR1 SGHNT, CDR2 YYREEE (reference sequence).

The V call is TRBV2, the J call TRBJ1-1; D is unresolved. Trimming cost V 5 bases and J 7 bases, with 11 bases left between them. In germline, CDR1 is SNHLY, CDR2 FYNNEI. The CDR3 is 12 residues long. The CDR3 DNA is TGTGCCAGCAGTCTTACTGCCGTTGAAGCTTTCTTT. Translation gives CASSLTAVEAFF.

The J gene is TRBJ2-7, the V gene TRBV29-1; 8 nucleotides agree with TRBD1. This CDR3 is 12 amino acids long. The trim removed 6 bases at V and 3 bases at J, leaving 4 bases unmatched. Germline CDR1 SQVTM, CDR2 ANQGSEA. The CDR3 DNA reads TGCAGCGTGCGGACAGGGAGCTACGAGCAGTACTTC. Its protein product is CSVRTGSYEQYF.

This CDR3 is CASSSPGQGDDQPQHF. The CDR3 nucleotides read TGTGCCAGCAGCTCTCCTGGACAGGGGGACGATCAGCCCCAGCATTTT. The rearrangement uses TRBV28 and TRBJ1-5, with TRBD1 matching 10 bases. J was trimmed by 5 bases and V by 6 bases; bases with no gene match: 10. Germline V gives CDR1 MDHEN, CDR2 SYDVKM. There are 16 residues in the CDR3.

The chain couples TRBV10-3 to TRBJ2-3; a weak D match, TRBD1 (6 bases). CDR1 and CDR2 (germline): ENHRY, SYGVKD. The CDR3 runs 15 residues. Trimming stripped 3 bases from V and 0 bases from J, with 10 bases between. CDR3: CAISDFTGSTDTQYF. CDR3 sequence (DNA): TGTGCCATCAGTGATTTCACAGGGAGCACAGATACGCAGTATTTT.

The chain couples TRBV5-5 to TRBJ1-1; D is uncertain. CDR1 is SGHKS and CDR2 is YYEKEE in the germline V gene (reference sequence). The CDR3 totals 15 residues. V lost 3 bases and J 0 bases, leaving 12 bases between the germline ends. The CDR3 sequence: CASSWESIMNTEAFF. The CDR3 region has the DNA TGTGCCAGCAGCTGGGAGAGCATCATGAACACTGAAGCTTTCTTT.

This chain connects TRBV7-2 to TRBJ2-5, with D possibly being TRBD1 or TRBD2 (5 bases each). The germline V and J ends were trimmed by 5 bases and 1 base, with 14 bases remaining between them. This CDR3 has 15 residues. Germline V gene lookup returns CDR1 SGHTA and CDR2 FQGNSA. CDR3 DNA sequence: TGTGCCAGCAGCGAAATACCGGGACCCCAAGAGACCCAGTACTTC. This codes for CASSEIPGPQETQYF.

The chain recombines TRBV7-2 with TRBJ2-7; D is ambiguous. V lost 2 bases and J lost 0, with 14 bases in between. The CDR3 spans 16 residues. Germline CDR1 is SGHTA and CDR2 is FQGNSA. The CDR3 region is CASSLISLRSSYEQYF. The CDR3 DNA is TGTGCCAGCAGCTTAATAAGTTTGAGAAGCTCCTACGAGCAGTACTTC.

The chain joins TRBV7-9 to TRBJ1-3; D gene unclear. CDR1 and CDR2 from the germline V gene are SEHNR and FQNEAQ (reference sequence). The V end was cut by 0 bases, the J end by 2 bases, with 5 bases between. CDR3 length equals 14 residues. CDR3 sequence reads: CASSLAGPGNTIYF. The CDR3 DNA sequence: TGTGCCAGCAGCTTAGCCGGGCCTGGAAACACCATATATTTT.

The rearrangement joins TRBV19 to TRBJ1-4, with TRBD1 identical over 9 bases. V shed 3 bases, J shed 6 bases, and the junction held 2 bases outside the gene matches. The V gene's germline CDR1 is LNHDA and CDR2 SQIVND (reference sequence). CDR3 length equals 14 residues. The CDR3 loop is CASSMDRGYEKLFF. The CDR3 DNA reads TGTGCCAGTAGTATGGACAGGGGTTATGAAAAACTGTTTTTT.

This chain connects TRBV7-8 to TRBJ2-5; D remains ambiguous. Germline V CDR1 and CDR2: SGHVS, FQNEAQ. V was clipped by 1 base and J by 5 bases, with 8 bases between them. The CDR3 has 13 residues. The CDR3 region is CASSLGGRETQYF. The CDR3 DNA is TGTGCCAGCAGCTTAGGGGGTAGGGAGACCCAGTACTTC.

The chain combines TRBV18 with TRBJ1-1; tentative D call: TRBD1 (5 bases). There are 15 residues in the CDR3. Between the trimmed V and J ends, which lost 3 bases and 0 bases, there was a span of 11 bases. Germline CDR1 reads KGHSH; CDR2 reads LQKENI. The CDR3 sequence is CASSPIGTVNTEAFF. DNA for the CDR3: TGTGCCAGCTCACCCATTGGGACCGTGAACACTGAAGCTTTCTTT.

This clone was seen once. Germline is not matched at one junction end, which may reflect a read error. The V gene is TRBV27, the J gene TRBJ1-1, with TRBD1 matching 8 bases. Germline loops: CDR1 MNHEY, CDR2 SMNVEV (reference sequence). The CDR3 covers 12 residues. The CDR3 DNA is TGTGCCAGCAGAACAGGGGGGACTGGAGCTTTCTTT. Its protein is CASRTGGTGAFF.